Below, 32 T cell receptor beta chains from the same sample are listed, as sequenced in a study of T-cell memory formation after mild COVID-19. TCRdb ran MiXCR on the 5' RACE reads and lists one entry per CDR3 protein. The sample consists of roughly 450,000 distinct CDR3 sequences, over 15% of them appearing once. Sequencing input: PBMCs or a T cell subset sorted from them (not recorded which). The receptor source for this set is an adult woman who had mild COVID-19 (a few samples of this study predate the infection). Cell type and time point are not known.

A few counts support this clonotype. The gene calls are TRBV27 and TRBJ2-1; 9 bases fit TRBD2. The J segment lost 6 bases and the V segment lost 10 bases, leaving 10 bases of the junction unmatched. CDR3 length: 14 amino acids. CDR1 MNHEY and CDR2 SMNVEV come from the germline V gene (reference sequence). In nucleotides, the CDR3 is TGTGCCACCTCGGCTAGCGGGATAAGCAATGAGCAGTTCTTC. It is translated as CATSASGISNEQFF.

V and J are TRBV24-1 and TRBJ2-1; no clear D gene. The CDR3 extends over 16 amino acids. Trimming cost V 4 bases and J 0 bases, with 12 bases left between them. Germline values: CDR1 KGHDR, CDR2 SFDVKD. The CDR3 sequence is CATSDVTADSYNEQFF. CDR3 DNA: TGTGCCACCAGTGACGTGACTGCCGACTCCTACAATGAGCAGTTCTTC.

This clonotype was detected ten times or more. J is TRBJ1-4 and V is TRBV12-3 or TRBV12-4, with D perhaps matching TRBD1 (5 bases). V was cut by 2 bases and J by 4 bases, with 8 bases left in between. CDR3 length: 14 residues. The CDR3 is CASSLTGLNEKLFF. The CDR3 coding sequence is TGTGCCAGCAGTTTAACAGGCCTTAATGAAAAACTGTTTTTT.

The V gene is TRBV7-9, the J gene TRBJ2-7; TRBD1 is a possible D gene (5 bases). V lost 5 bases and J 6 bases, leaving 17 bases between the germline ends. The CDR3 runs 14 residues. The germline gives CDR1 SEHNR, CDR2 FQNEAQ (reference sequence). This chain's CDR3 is CASSKEGARSEQYF. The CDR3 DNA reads TGTGCCAGCAGCAAAGAAGGGGCTCGAAGCGAGCAGTACTTC.

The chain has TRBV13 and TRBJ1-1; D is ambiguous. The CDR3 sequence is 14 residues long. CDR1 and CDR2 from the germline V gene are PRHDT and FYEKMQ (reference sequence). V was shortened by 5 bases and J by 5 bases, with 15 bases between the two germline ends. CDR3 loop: CASSGTREGTEAFF. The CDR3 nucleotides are TGTGCCAGCAGCGGTACACGTGAAGGGACTGAAGCTTTCTTT.

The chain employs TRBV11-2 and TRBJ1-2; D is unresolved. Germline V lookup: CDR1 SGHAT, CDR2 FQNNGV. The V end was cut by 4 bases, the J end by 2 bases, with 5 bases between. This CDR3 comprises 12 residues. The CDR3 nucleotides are TGTGCCAGCAGCTGGCGAAACTATGGCTACACCTTC. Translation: CASSWRNYGYTF.

The CDR3 is CASSEKLETQYF. The CDR3 nucleotides are TGTGCCAGCAGTGAAAAACTGGAGACCCAGTACTTC. The chain has TRBV2 and TRBJ2-5; D is undetermined. The CDR3 runs to 12 residues. V dropped 2 bases and J dropped 5 bases, with 6 bases sitting between them. Looked up from germline, CDR1 is SNHLY and CDR2 is FYNNEI.

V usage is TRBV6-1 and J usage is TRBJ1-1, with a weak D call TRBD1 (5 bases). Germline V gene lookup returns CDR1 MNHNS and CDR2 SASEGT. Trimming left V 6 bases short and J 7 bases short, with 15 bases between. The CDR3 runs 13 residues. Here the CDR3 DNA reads TGTGCCAGCAGAGGGGAGGATCGTAATGAAGCTTTCTTT. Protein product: CASRGEDRNEAFF.

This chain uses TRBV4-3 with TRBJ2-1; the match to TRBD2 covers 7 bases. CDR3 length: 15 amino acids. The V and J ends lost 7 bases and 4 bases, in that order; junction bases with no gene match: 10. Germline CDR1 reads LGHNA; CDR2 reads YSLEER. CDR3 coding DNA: TGCGCCAGCACCCCTGAAGCGGGATTATACAATGAGCAGTTCTTC. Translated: CASTPEAGLYNEQFF.

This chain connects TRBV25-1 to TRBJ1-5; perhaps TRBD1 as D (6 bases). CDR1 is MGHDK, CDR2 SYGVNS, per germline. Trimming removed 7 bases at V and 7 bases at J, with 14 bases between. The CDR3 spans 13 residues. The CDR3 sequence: CASTGGGGQPQHF. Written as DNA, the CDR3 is TGTGCCAGCACCGGAGGGGGAGGCCAGCCCCAGCATTTT.

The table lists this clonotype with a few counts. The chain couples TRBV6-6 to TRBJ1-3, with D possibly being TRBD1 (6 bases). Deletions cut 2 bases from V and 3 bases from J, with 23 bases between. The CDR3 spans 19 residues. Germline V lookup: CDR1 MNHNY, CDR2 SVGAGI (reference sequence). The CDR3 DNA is TGTGCCAGCAGTTACCGTTCGGTCGCGTCAGGGGTCGTTGGAAACACCATATATTTT. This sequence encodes CASSYRSVASGVVGNTIYF.

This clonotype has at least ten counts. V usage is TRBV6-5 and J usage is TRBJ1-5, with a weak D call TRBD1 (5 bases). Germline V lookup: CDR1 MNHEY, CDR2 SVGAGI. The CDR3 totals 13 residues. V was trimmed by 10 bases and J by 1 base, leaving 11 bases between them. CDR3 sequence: CATAGRSNQPQHF. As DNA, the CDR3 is TGTGCCACCGCGGGGCGGAGCAATCAGCCCCAGCATTTT.

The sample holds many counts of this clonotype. The DNA for the CDR3 is TGTGCCAGCAGCTTAGTAACAGGAGCCTACGAGCAGTACTTC. Its protein product is CASSLVTGAYEQYF. The V gene is TRBV7-6, the J gene TRBJ2-7, with D possibly TRBD1 on 5 matching bases. This CDR3 spans 14 amino acids. Germline values: CDR1 SGHVS, CDR2 FNYEAQ. The V gene lost 1 base and the J gene lost 2 bases, with 9 bases spanning the gap.

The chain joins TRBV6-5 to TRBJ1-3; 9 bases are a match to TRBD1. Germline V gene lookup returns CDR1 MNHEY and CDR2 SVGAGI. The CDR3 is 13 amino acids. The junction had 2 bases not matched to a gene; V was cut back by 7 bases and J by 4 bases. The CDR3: CASKGTGGNTIYF. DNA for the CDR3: TGTGCCAGCAAAGGGACAGGGGGAAACACCATATATTTT.

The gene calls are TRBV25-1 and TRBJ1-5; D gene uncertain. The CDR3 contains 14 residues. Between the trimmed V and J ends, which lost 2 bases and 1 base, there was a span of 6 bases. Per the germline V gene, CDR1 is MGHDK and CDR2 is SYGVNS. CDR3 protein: CASSELWSNQPQHF. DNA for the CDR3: TGTGCCAGCAGTGAACTCTGGAGCAATCAGCCCCAGCATTTT.

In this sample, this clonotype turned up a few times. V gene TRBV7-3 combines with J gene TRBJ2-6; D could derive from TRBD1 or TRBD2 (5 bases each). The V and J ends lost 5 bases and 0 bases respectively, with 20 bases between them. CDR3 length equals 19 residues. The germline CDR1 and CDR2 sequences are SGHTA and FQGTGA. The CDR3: CASSTRARQPSSGANVLTF. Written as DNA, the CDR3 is TGTGCCAGCAGCACGAGGGCTCGACAGCCAAGCTCTGGGGCCAACGTCCTGACTTTC.

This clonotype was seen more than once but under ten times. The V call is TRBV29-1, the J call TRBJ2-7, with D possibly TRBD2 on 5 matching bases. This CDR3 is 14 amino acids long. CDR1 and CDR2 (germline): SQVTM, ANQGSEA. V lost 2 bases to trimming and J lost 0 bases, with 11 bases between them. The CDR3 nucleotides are TGCAGCGTTGAATCGGAAACTAGCTCCTACGAGCAGTACTTC. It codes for CSVESETSSYEQYF.

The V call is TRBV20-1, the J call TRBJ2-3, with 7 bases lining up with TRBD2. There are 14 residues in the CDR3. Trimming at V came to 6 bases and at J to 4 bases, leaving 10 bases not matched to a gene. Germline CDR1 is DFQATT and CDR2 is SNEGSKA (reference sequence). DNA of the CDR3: TGCAGTGCCCCGACCCCGCTAGCGGCAGATACGCAGTATTTT. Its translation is CSAPTPLAADTQYF.

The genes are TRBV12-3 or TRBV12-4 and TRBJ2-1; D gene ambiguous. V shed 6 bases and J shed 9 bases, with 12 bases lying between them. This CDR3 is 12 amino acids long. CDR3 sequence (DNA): TGTGCCAGCAGCAAAGTCCAGTTTGAGCAGTTCTTC. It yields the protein CASSKVQFEQFF.

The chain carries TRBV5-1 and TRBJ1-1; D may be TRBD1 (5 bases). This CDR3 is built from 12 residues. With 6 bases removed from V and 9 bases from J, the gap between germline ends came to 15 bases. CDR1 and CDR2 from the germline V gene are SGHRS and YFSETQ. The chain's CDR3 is CASTQGAGKAFF. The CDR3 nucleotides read TGCGCCAGCACCCAGGGTGCGGGAAAAGCTTTCTTT.

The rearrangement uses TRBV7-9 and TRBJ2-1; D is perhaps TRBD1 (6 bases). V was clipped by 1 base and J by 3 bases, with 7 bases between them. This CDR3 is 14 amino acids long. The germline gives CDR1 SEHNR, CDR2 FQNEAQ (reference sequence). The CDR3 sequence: CASSLVRGYNEQFF. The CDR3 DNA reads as TGTGCCAGCAGCTTAGTCAGGGGCTACAATGAGCAGTTCTTC.

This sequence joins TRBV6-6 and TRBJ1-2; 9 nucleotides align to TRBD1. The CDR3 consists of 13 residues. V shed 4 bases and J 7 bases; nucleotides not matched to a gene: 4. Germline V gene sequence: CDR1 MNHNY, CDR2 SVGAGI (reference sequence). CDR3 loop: CASSSRQGVGYTF. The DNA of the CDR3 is TGTGCCAGCAGTTCCAGACAGGGGGTTGGCTACACCTTC.

The CDR3 DNA reads as TGTGCCAGCAGCCCGGACATAAACTATGGCTACACCTTC. Encoded protein: CASSPDINYGYTF. The J gene is TRBJ1-2, the V gene TRBV5-4, with D perhaps TRBD1 (5 bases). Trimming removed 4 bases at V and 2 bases at J, with 9 bases between. In germline, CDR1 is SGHNT, CDR2 YYREEE (reference sequence). The length of the CDR3 is 13 residues.

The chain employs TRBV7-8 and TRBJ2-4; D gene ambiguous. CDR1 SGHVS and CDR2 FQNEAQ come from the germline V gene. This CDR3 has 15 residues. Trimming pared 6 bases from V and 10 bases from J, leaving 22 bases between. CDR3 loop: CASSKIRTTSKIQYF. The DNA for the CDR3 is TGTGCCAGCAGTAAAATCAGAACCACCTCGAAGATTCAGTACTTC.

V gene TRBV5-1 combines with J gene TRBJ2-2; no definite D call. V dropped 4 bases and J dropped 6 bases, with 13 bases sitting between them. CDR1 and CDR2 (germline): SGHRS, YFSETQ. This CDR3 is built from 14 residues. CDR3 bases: TGCGCCAGCAGCCCCACGGTCCCTGCCGGGGAGCTGTTTTTT. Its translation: CASSPTVPAGELFF.

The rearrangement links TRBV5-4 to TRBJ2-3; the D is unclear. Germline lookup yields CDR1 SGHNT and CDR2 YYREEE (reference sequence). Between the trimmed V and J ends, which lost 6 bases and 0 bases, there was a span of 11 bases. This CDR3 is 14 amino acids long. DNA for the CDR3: TGTGCCAGCAAGGTCGGCTATAGCACAGATACGCAGTATTTT. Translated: CASKVGYSTDTQYF.

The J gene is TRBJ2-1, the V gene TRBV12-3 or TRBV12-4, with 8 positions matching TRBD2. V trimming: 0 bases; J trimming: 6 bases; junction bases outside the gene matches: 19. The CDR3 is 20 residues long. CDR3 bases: TGTGCCAGCAGTTTAGCGCGGGGGGCCATAGGAGGGGTAAGGTCCAATGAGCAGTTCTTC. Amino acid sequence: CASSLARGAIGGVRSNEQFF.

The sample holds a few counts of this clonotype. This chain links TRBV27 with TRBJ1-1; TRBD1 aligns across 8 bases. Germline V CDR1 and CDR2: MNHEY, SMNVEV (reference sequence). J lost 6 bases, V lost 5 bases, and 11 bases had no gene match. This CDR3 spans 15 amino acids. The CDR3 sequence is CASSPRDRGFPEAFF. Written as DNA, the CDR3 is TGTGCCAGCAGTCCCCGAGACAGGGGATTTCCTGAAGCTTTCTTT.

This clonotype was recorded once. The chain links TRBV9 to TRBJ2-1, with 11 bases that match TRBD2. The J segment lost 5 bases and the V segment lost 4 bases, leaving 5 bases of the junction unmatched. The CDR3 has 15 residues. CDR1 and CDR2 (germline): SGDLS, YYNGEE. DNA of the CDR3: TGTGCCAGCAGCCATAGCGGGAGGGCCGACAATGAGCAGTTCTTC. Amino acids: CASSHSGRADNEQFF.

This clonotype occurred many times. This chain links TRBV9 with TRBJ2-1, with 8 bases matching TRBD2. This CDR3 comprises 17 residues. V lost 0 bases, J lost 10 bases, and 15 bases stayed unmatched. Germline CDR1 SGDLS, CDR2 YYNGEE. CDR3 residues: CASSVAPSGLLKGEQFF. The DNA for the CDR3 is TGTGCCAGCAGCGTAGCGCCTAGCGGGCTACTCAAAGGAGAGCAGTTCTTC.

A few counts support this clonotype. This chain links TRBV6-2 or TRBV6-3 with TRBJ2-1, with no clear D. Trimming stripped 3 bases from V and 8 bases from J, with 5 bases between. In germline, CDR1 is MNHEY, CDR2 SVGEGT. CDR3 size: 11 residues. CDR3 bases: TGTGCCAGCAGTTATACGCATGAGCAGTTCTTC. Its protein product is CASSYTHEQFF.

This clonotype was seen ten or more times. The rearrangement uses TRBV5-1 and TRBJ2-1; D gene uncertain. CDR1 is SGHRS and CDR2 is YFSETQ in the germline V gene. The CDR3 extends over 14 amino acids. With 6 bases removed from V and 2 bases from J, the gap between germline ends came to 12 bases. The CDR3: CASKWQLTYNEQFF. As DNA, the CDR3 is TGCGCCAGCAAGTGGCAGCTAACCTACAATGAGCAGTTCTTC. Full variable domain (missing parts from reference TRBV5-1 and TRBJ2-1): KAGVTQTPRYLIKTRGQQVTLSCSPISGHRSVSWYQQTPGQGLQFLFEYFSETQRNKGNFPGRFSGRQFSNSRSEMNVSTLELGDSALYLCASKWQLTYNEQFFGPGTRLTVL.